The T cell receptor (beta chain) under discussion was sequenced for a study of blood T cell repertoires in COVID-19. About the research overall: The United States, Italy and Spain provided the acute and convalescent COVID-19 samples.

The germline CDR1 and CDR2 sequences are SGHVS and FNYEAQ. The V end was cut by 7 bases, the J end by 4 bases, with 16 bases between. There are 15 residues in the CDR3. Source study methods: Amplification of reference gene primers provided the estimated nucleated cell counts. Produced via immunoSEQ multiplex PCR; TCRdb's table is partial and in-frame only. Clonal size and the V and J genes are those of that table, whereas D and trimming came from the DNA. Altogether tens of thousands of clones are present, 80% to 90% being singletons, with the ten largest covering 18%. The rearrangement links TRBV7-6 to TRBJ2-2; D might be TRBD1 (5 bases). This receptor was identified in a woman aged 55-69 years with acute or convalescent COVID-19. Material for sequencing was peripheral blood. The CDR3 protein is CASTSLGRGTGELFF. The CDR3 DNA follows: TGTGCCAGCACCTCTCTCGGTAGGGGCACCGGGGAGCTGTTTTTT.